A selection of T cell receptor beta chains follows, all from one sample in a study of response to subunit inactivated influenza vaccine. TCRdb reprocessed the RT-PCR reads with MiXCR, giving one entry per CDR3 protein. Here the sample spans under 850,000 distinct CDR3 sequences, around 20% being singletons. Sequences were derived from PBMCs from blood, sampled roughly 5 days after vaccination. The origin of the receptors is a man aged 50 or older who received an inactivated influenza vaccine. The CDR3 runs from the conserved cysteine through the conserved F or W. Clone size is shown for a subset of rows, as once, few, many or a class of expanded clone.

>TRBJ2-5|TRBV5-1|NA
CASSQPWAEETQYF
>TRBJ2-3|TRBV20-1|NA
CSASLWADTQYF
>TRBJ2-2|TRBV29-1|NA
CSVFDRTHGGTGELFF
>TRBJ2-2|TRBV9|few
CASSGPGISNTGELFF
>TRBJ1-5|TRBV12-3/TRBV12-4|NA
CASRQTGSNQPQHF
>TRBJ2-5|TRBV5-6|few
CASSWMFQETQYF
>TRBJ2-1|TRBV29-1|few
CSGLTPGGEQFF
>TRBJ2-1|TRBV12-3/TRBV12-4|many
CASSLSGQYNEQFF
>TRBJ2-2|TRBV5-1|NA
CASSIRDSSTGELFF
>TRBJ2-3|TRBV20-1|NA
CSAGVRTSGAVTDTQYF
>TRBJ2-2|TRBV6-2/TRBV6-3|few
CASSPTPYTTGELFF
>TRBJ2-2|TRBV24-1|few
CATSDLQGRDTGELFF
>TRBJ1-6|TRBV10-2|NA
CASSDGLTSGSPLHF
>TRBJ2-3|TRBV20-1|NA
CSARRLAFSTDTQYF
>TRBJ2-7|TRBV5-6|many
CASSRDSNTYEQYF
>TRBJ2-4|TRBV5-1|few
CASSLEGTGGQNIQYF
>TRBJ2-1|TRBV6-2/TRBV6-3|NA
CASSLVEAGVSFF
>TRBJ1-5|TRBV2|many
CASSVGGTGIGPQHF
>TRBJ2-5|TRBV7-6|few
CASSLSQQETQYF
>TRBJ2-2|TRBV28|many
CASSSYYTGELFF
>TRBJ2-1|TRBV7-2|many
CASSPRLAGDNEQFF
>TRBJ2-1|TRBV3-1|few
CASSQDVAVLSNEQFF
>TRBJ1-4|TRBV7-9|few
CASSFEAGGNEKLFF
>TRBJ2-1|TRBV6-2/TRBV6-3|many
CASSYSIISNEQFF
>TRBJ2-3|TRBV5-1|many
CASSFGQGADTQYF
>TRBJ2-7|TRBV13|NA
CASSLGPHEQYF
>TRBJ2-1|TRBV27|NA
CASSLREGRVNEQFF
>TRBJ1-2|TRBV7-9|few
CASSPRQGAEGYTF
>TRBJ1-3|TRBV24-1|few
CATSDSGAGNTIYF
>TRBJ2-5|TRBV12-3/TRBV12-4|many
CASSSRTSGGLYLQYF
>TRBJ2-1|TRBV20-1|NA
CSARGVGVSYNEQFF
>TRBJ2-1|TRBV6-6|few
CASMDFYNEQFF
>TRBJ1-5|TRBV6-1|many
CASSRTRNQPQHF
>TRBJ2-5|TRBV7-9|few
CASSLGEWFPPVETQYF
>TRBJ2-7|TRBV6-2/TRBV6-3|NA
CATRAGGYGPYEQYF
>TRBJ2-2|TRBV5-1|many
CASSLSGRDTGELFF
>TRBJ1-1|TRBV5-1|NA
CASSSGNRGTEAFF
>TRBJ2-3|TRBV12-3/TRBV12-4|many
CASARRSTDTQYF
>TRBJ2-2|TRBV4-3|NA
CASSQGQSVTGELFF
>TRBJ2-7|TRBV20-1|many
CSVSGTSYEQYF
>TRBJ2-3|TRBV7-9|NA
CASSPRVSADTQYF
>TRBJ2-7|TRBV18|NA
CASSLQSPSSYEQYF
>TRBJ1-5|TRBV20-1|few
CSASDLNQPQHF
>TRBJ2-1|TRBV6-5|many
CASSYPGLADAKNEQFF
>TRBJ2-5|TRBV28|NA
CASSGLAGGRKTQYF
>TRBJ2-7|TRBV28|few
CASRGTGIRYEQYF
>TRBJ2-5|TRBV6-1|NA
CASSPVQGARETQYF
>TRBJ1-6|TRBV28|NA
CASSGGGPNSPLHF
>TRBJ2-2|TRBV20-1|NA
CSASGHGELFF
>TRBJ2-3|TRBV6-2/TRBV6-3|few
CASSYVGRDTQYF
>TRBJ1-1|TRBV4-1|NA
CASSQGYSANTEAFF
>TRBJ1-5|TRBV4-2|few
CASSQELGPQHF
>TRBJ1-1|TRBV7-9|many
CASSLARSGYTEAFF